The T cell receptor (beta chain) described here comes from a study of blood T cells in healthy people across ages (dated by TCRdb to about 2015). Some background on the complete study: In model experiments, template switching captured about one uniquely barcoded TCR beta cDNA molecule for every two T cells. The donors were divided into four age groups: young (average around 17 years), middle-aged (over 35), aged (under 70) and long-lived (roughly 88). To avoid experimental bias, donors of different ages were distributed randomly across sequencing lanes. For two donors (one aged 18 to 30 and one aged 80 or older), the study analyzed two additional independent replicas of 1 million unique cDNA reads from the same blood draw. Using deep sequencing normalized with unique cDNA molecular identifiers, the study measured how TCR beta repertoire diversity changes with age.

Donors were roughly 40 systemically healthy Caucasian individuals from Russia aged roughly 6 to 90 years. Each donor gave ten milliliters of peripheral blood, collected into EDTA-treated Vacutainer tubes. Ficoll-Paque density-gradient centrifugation was used to isolate PBMCs, with at least 7 million per sample. Trizol reagent was used to extract total RNA from PBMCs, with at least 5 micrograms per sample. The percentages of naive CD45RAhigh/CD27high T cells were determined by flow cytometry on a PBMC aliquot from every donor. This clonotype has ten or more counts. Its specific antigen is unknown. The germline gene is not matched at one end of the junction; a read error may be the cause. Libraries were made using 5' RACE. TCRdb shows the sequencer as Illumina HiSeq 2500. The second PCR ran for roughly 7 to 11 cycles and used a J-beta primer mix along with a sample-barcoded 5' primer. A template-switch 5' adaptor carrying 12 random nucleotides introduced a unique molecular identifier onto each TCR beta cDNA molecule. Each sample yielded at least 2.5 million CDR3-containing paired-end reads. The Mint cDNA synthesis kit, primed by a TRBC-specific oligonucleotide, was used to synthesize first-strand cDNA from all RNA. Following uracil-DNA glycosylase treatment, all cDNA underwent a first 18-cycle PCR with the universal primers M1SS and BC2_uni_R. The published analysis was carried out like this. For normalization, 1 million high-quality reads, each with a distinct molecular identifier, were randomly selected from each sample. Instead of being binned into consensus sequences, reads with shared molecular identifiers were discarded. MiTCR, run with a Q25 quality threshold and the strictest error-elimination algorithm, handled CDR3 identification, clonotype clustering and error correction. A nonparametric unseen species model with Euler transformation was used to estimate lower-bound total TCR beta diversity. The public reads were run again by TCRdb, first through fastp at Q25 and then through MiXCR, and only productive beta chains were kept. Entries that share a CDR3 protein sequence are merged under the most common genes and DNA. TCRdb assigned the V and J calls; the authors' analysis was not used. This sample has about 640,000 distinct CDR3 sequences in its table, and about 30% of those were observed once. The top ten hold 15% to 17% of the sample.

Overall study results and their limits: Estimates of total diversity based on one million sequenced T cells were regarded as lower bounds and as underestimates. As age increased, observed TCR beta diversity per million T cells dropped in a roughly linear way, and a significant reduction was already evident by age approximately 40. Because donor CMV infection status was unknown, age-related changes in expanded clonotypes were potentially confounded. A strong correlation was found between observed TCR beta diversity and the percentage of naive T cells measured by flow cytometry. Compared with the aged group, the long-lived group had more naive CD4+ T cells, fewer expanded clones and increased TCR diversity, a pattern suggesting age selection. Bulk unsorted PBMC profiling prevented conclusive comparison of naive and antigen-experienced compartments.

Sequences were obtained from blood. The clonotype comes from a woman of 80 years or more in good health.

The DNA sequence is TGTGCCAGCACCCAAGGAGATGGCTACGTAGATACGCAGTATTTT. This sequence encodes CASTQGDGYVDTQYF. The V and J genes are TRBV4-2 and TRBJ2-3; no D segment can be confidently identified. CDR1 and CDR2 (LGHNA, YNFKEQ) derive from the germline V gene. From the cysteine up to the phenylalanine, the CDR3 has a length of 15 residues. Only the CDR3 part of the read is kept: 45 bases, read in frame from the first base.